Following are 4 T cell receptor beta chains from one sample sequenced in a study of shared clonotypes between healthy human individuals. Naive CD8 cells lacked CD45RO and underwent positive selection for CCR7, leaving out terminally differentiated effector memory CD45RA+ cells. Clones were sequenced by immunoSEQ multiplex PCR, and TCRdb holds only the in-frame ones, with some missing. The sample lists more than 2 million clones; about 94% were seen once. What was sequenced was naive CD8+ T cells from PBMCs. The receptor set was obtained from a man younger than 35 in good health. Some clones in this sample may be carry-over from other donors' samples.

The genes are TRBV7-8 and TRBJ2-3, with no clear D. V was clipped by 5 bases and J by 3 bases, with 12 bases between them. Germline V gene lookup returns CDR1 SGHVS and CDR2 FQNEAQ. CDR3 size: 14 residues. DNA of the CDR3: TGTGCCAGCAGCCGGCCCTCGATGACAGATACGCAGTATTTT. Protein product: CASSRPSMTDTQYF.

The V gene is TRBV28, the J gene TRBJ2-4; no clear D. CDR1 is MDHEN and CDR2 is SYDVKM in the germline V gene. Trimming cost V 4 bases and J 5 bases, with 15 bases left between them. This CDR3 contains 15 residues. CDR3 in DNA: TGTGCCAGCAGTTGGCTGTCAGAGATCCAAAACATTCAGTACTTC. Amino acids: CASSWLSEIQNIQYF.

This chain joins TRBV5-1 and TRBJ2-1, with 9 nucleotides matching TRBD2. Germline V gene data show CDR1 as SGHRS and CDR2 as YFSETQ. This CDR3 region has 18 residues. Trimming took 4 bases from V and 3 from J; bases not matched to a gene: 14. This CDR3 reads CASSNDPSGTSLYNEQFF. CDR3 in DNA: TGCGCCAGCAGCAACGACCCTAGCGGGACAAGCCTCTACAATGAGCAGTTCTTC.

This chain connects TRBV9 to TRBJ1-5; TRBD1 aligns across 7 bases. With V trimmed by 3 bases and J by 5 bases, 5 bases remained unmatched. CDR3 length equals 14 residues. Germline lookup yields CDR1 SGDLS and CDR2 YYNGEE. DNA for the CDR3: TGTGCCAGCAGCGATCGGGACAGTGATCAGCCCCAGCATTTT. It codes for CASSDRDSDQPQHF. The full variable domain, with the rest looked up from reference TRBV9 and TRBJ1-5, is DSGVTQTPKHLITATGQRVTLRCSPRSGDLSVYWYQQSLDQGLQFLIQYYNGEERAKGNILERFSAQQFPDLHSELNLSSLELGDSALYFCASSDRDSDQPQHFGDGTRLSIL.